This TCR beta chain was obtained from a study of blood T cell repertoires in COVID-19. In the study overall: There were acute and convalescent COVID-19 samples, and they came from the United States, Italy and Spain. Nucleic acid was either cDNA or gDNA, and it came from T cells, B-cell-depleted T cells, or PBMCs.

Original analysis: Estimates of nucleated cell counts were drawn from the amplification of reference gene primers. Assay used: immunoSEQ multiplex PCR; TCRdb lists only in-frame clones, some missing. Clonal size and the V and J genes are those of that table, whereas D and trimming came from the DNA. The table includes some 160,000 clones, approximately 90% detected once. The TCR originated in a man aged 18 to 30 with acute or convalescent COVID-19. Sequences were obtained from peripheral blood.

DNA of the CDR3: TGTGCCAGCAGCTTAGGGGCCAGGGCTTTGAACTATGGCTACACCTTC. Protein: CASSLGARALNYGYTF. The V call is TRBV7-9, the J call TRBJ1-2, with a tentative D call TRBD1 (5 bases). The germline V and J ends were trimmed by 1 base and 2 bases, with 14 bases remaining between them. In germline, CDR1 is SEHNR, CDR2 FQNEAQ (reference sequence). CDR3 length: 16 residues.